These 26 T cell receptor beta chains share one sample of origin, sequenced in a study of beta chain features in type 1 diabetes. Isolated RNA was reverse transcribed in full, so expressed TCRB transcripts were sequenced. The table came from immunoSEQ multiplex PCR; TCRdb's copy has only in-frame clones and leaves some out. The data hold about 450,000 clones, with 9.5% to 12% observed a single time. Sequenced sample: naive CD4+ T cells from blood. The receptors were gathered from a woman between 18 and 30 years old in good health.

The V call is TRBV5-1, the J call TRBJ2-7, with D tentatively TRBD1 (5 bases). From germline, CDR1 is SGHRS and CDR2 YFSETQ. V gave up 3 bases and J gave up 5 bases, with 12 bases separating them. This CDR3 is built from 13 residues. Here the CDR3 reads CASSSMQGHEQYF. The CDR3, as DNA: TGCGCCAGCAGCTCGATGCAGGGCCACGAGCAGTACTTC.

This clone has more than one count but fewer than ten. This chain uses TRBV15 with TRBJ2-3; 11 nucleotides line up with TRBD2. Germline assignment: CDR1 LNHNV and CDR2 YYDKDF (reference sequence). This CDR3 has 20 residues. V lost 1 base to trimming and J lost 0 bases; unmatched junction nucleotides: 12. CDR3 loop: CATSRAVLAGATFSTDTQYF. The CDR3 DNA reads TGTGCCACCAGCAGAGCTGTACTAGCGGGAGCCACCTTTAGCACAGATACGCAGTATTTT.

The chain recombines TRBV30 with TRBJ2-5; D may match TRBD1 or TRBD2 (5 bases each). CDR1 is GTSNPN and CDR2 is SVGIG in the germline V gene (reference sequence). V lost 2 bases to trimming and J lost 1 base, with 11 bases between them. The CDR3 totals 14 residues. This CDR3 reads CAWSQRGVQETQYF. The CDR3 region has the DNA TGTGCCTGGAGTCAGCGAGGGGTCCAAGAGACCCAGTACTTC.

The chain is built from TRBV5-1 and TRBJ2-5; 8 bases align to TRBD2. Germline-derived CDR1 and CDR2 are SGHRS and YFSETQ. CDR3 length equals 13 residues. V gave up 6 bases and J gave up 3 bases; unmatched junction bases: 4. CDR3 in DNA: TGCGCCAGCACCACGGGAGGGGAAGAGACCCAGTACTTC. Protein: CASTTGGEETQYF.

The genes are TRBV7-9 and TRBJ1-6; D call uncertain. Germline V gene data show CDR1 as SEHNR and CDR2 as FQNEAQ (reference sequence). This CDR3 contains 15 residues. Trimming left V 1 base short and J 0 bases short, with 4 bases between. CDR3 residues: CASSLEGSYNSPLHF. The CDR3 nucleotides are TGTGCCAGCAGCTTAGAGGGCTCCTATAATTCACCCCTCCACTTT.

Only a few counts were recorded for this clone. This rearrangement joins TRBV10-3 to TRBJ2-1; 7 nucleotides agree with TRBD2. Trimming removed 4 bases from V and 6 bases from J; junction bases left unmatched: 6. CDR1 and CDR2 (germline): ENHRY, SYGVKD. The CDR3 runs 14 residues. CDR3 sequence reads: CAISAGGSGNEQFF. The CDR3 nucleotides are TGTGCCATCAGTGCTGGCGGGAGCGGCAATGAGCAGTTCTTC.

This chain links TRBV27 with TRBJ2-3, with D possibly being TRBD2 (5 bases). CDR1 and CDR2 from the germline V gene are MNHEY and SMNVEV (reference sequence). The CDR3 runs 16 residues. Trimming pared 2 bases from V and 0 bases from J, leaving 12 bases between. CDR3 in DNA: TGTGCCAGCAGTTTAGGAAGCGGCGCTAGCACAGATACGCAGTATTTT. Its protein is CASSLGSGASTDTQYF.

There are a few counts of this clone. Other DNA sequences in this specimen translate into the identical CDR3. V and J are TRBV7-2 and TRBJ2-1, with 8 bases fitting TRBD2. The CDR3 totals 16 residues. V shed 1 base, J shed 0 bases, and the junction held 2 bases outside the gene matches. The germline V gene encodes CDR1 SGHTA and CDR2 FQGNSA. CDR3 region: CASSLGLAGSYNEQFF. CDR3 bases: TGTGCCAGCAGCTTAGGGCTAGCGGGCTCCTACAATGAGCAGTTCTTC. The full variable domain, rest sourced from reference TRBV7-2 and TRBJ2-1, is GAGVSQSPSNKVTEKGKDVELRCDPISGHTALYWYRQSLGQGLEFLIYFQGNSAPDKSGLPSDRFSAERTGGSVSTLTIQRTQQEDSAVYLCASSLGLAGSYNEQFFGPGTRLTVL.

This clone was counted between two and nine times. Distinct nucleotide sequences in the sample also encode this CDR3. This chain uses TRBV28 with TRBJ1-1; D might be TRBD1 (5 bases). The ends were cut back, 8 bases at V and 1 base at J, with 5 bases in the middle. Germline CDR1 reads MDHEN; CDR2 reads SYDVKM. The CDR3 runs 11 residues. The CDR3 coding sequence is TGTGCCAGCGGGGGGAACACTGAAGCTTTCTTT. The encoded protein is CASGGNTEAFF.

This rearrangement joins TRBV6-5 to TRBJ2-3, with TRBD2 as a possible D gene (5 bases). V was trimmed by 5 bases and J by 2 bases, leaving 8 bases between them. This CDR3 has 13 residues. The germline V gene has CDR1 MNHEY and CDR2 SVGAGI. CDR3 sequence (DNA): TGTGCCAGCAGTCCAGCGGCCACAGATACGCAGTATTTT. Translating gives CASSPAATDTQYF.

This clone was counted between two and nine times. The chain is built from TRBV9 and TRBJ2-3; no definite D call. Germline V gene lookup returns CDR1 SGDLS and CDR2 YYNGEE. The CDR3 runs 18 residues. Trimming stripped 0 bases from V and 0 bases from J, with 17 bases between. The CDR3 spells CASSVVPFTASSTDTQYF. CDR3 nucleotide sequence: TGTGCCAGCAGCGTAGTCCCCTTCACAGCGAGCAGCACAGATACGCAGTATTTT.

This clone was seen more than once but under ten times. The gene calls are TRBV5-4 and TRBJ2-7; 10 bases fit TRBD2. From germline, CDR1 is SGHNT and CDR2 YYREEE (reference sequence). There are 14 residues in the CDR3. V lost 4 bases, J lost 1 base, and 2 bases stayed unmatched. The CDR3 DNA sequence: TGTGCCAGCAGCCCTAGCGGGGGTTCCTACGAGCAGTACGTC. It specifies CASSPSGGSYEQYV.

The chain combines TRBV4-2 with TRBJ2-3; maybe TRBD2 (6 bases). The CDR3 is made up of 14 amino acids. Germline V gives CDR1 LGHNA, CDR2 YNFKEQ. Trimming took 6 bases from V and 2 from J, leaving 12 bases between them. As DNA, the CDR3 is TGTGCCAGCAGGGCGGGGACGGTCACAGATACGCAGTATTTT. It yields the protein CASRAGTVTDTQYF.

This chain connects TRBV6-6 to TRBJ1-1; possible D gene TRBD1, 6 bases. V dropped 2 bases and J dropped 10 bases, with 20 bases sitting between them. The CDR3 sequence is 15 residues long. Per germline, CDR1 MNHNY and CDR2 SVGAGI (reference sequence). The CDR3 sequence is CASSYPTGLRFAAFF. Here the CDR3 DNA reads TGTGCCAGCAGTTACCCTACAGGGCTGAGATTTGCAGCTTTCTTT.

The chain combines TRBV11-2 with TRBJ2-7; TRBD2 is a possible D gene (6 bases). Trimming took 0 bases from V and 1 from J, leaving 10 bases between them. Germline V gives CDR1 SGHAT, CDR2 FQNNGV. CDR3 size: 15 residues. CDR3 bases: TGTGCCAGCAGCTTAGATCGGGGAGGATCCTACGAGCAGTACTTC. Translation: CASSLDRGGSYEQYF.

J is TRBJ2-4 and V is TRBV6-6; D remains ambiguous. Per the germline V gene, CDR1 is MNHNY and CDR2 is SVGAGI (reference sequence). Trimming pared 6 bases from V and 3 bases from J, leaving 12 bases between. The CDR3 has 14 amino acids. This CDR3 reads CASSRDGLKNIQYF. CDR3 sequence (DNA): TGTGCCAGCAGCAGAGACGGCCTCAAAAACATTCAGTACTTC.

This clone was observed many times. The chain has TRBV15 and TRBJ2-3; 7 nucleotides agree with TRBD2. The V gene end was trimmed by 1 base and the J gene end by 0 bases; junction bases not matched to a gene: 4. The germline V gene has CDR1 LNHNV and CDR2 YYDKDF (reference sequence). The CDR3 consists of 16 residues. CDR3 nucleotide sequence: TGTGCCACCAGCAGAGTGAGCGGGACTAGCACAGATACGCAGTATTTT. Protein: CATSRVSGTSTDTQYF.

There are a few counts of this clone. The chain has TRBV4-2 and TRBJ2-3, with 7 nucleotides matching TRBD2. The CDR3 spans 16 residues. CDR1 is LGHNA, CDR2 YNFKEQ, per germline. Trimming cost V 1 base and J 4 bases; bases outside gene matches: 8. DNA for the CDR3: TGTGCCAGCAGCCAAGGAAAGCGGGGAATGGCAGATACGCAGTATTTT. Translated, it gives CASSQGKRGMADTQYF.

The chain carries TRBV7-2 and TRBJ2-7; tentatively, D is TRBD2 (6 bases). Trimming pared 5 bases from V and 2 bases from J, leaving 19 bases between. Germline-derived CDR1 and CDR2 are SGHTA and FQGNSA. The CDR3 consists of 16 residues. Here the CDR3 reads CASSTRAGRLTYEQYF. The CDR3 DNA is TGTGCCAGCAGCACGAGAGCTGGGAGGCTTACCTACGAGCAGTACTTC. The entire variable domain, with the rest obtained from reference TRBV7-2 and TRBJ2-7, is as follows: GAGVSQSPSNKVTEKGKDVELRCDPISGHTALYWYRQSLGQGLEFLIYFQGNSAPDKSGLPSDRFSAERTGGSVSTLTIQRTQQEDSAVYLCASSTRAGRLTYEQYFGPGTRLTVT.

This clone was counted a few times. The rearrangement uses TRBV29-1 and TRBJ2-3, with D perhaps assigned TRBD1 or TRBD2 (5 bases each). The CDR3 is 13 amino acids. Germline CDR1 SQVTM, CDR2 ANQGSEA. The germline V and J ends were trimmed by 4 bases and 6 bases, with 14 bases remaining between them. CDR3 protein: CSVGDPPGDTQYF. The CDR3 DNA reads TGCAGCGTTGGGGACCCGCCGGGCGATACGCAGTATTTT.

This clone was recorded many times. The chain joins TRBV30 to TRBJ1-5; a weak D match, TRBD1 (6 bases). This CDR3 has 15 amino acids. Germline-derived CDR1 and CDR2 are GTSNPN and SVGIG (reference sequence). V was trimmed by 0 bases and J by 4 bases, leaving 13 bases between them. CDR3 sequence reads: CAWSVRWDTNQPQHF. The CDR3 DNA is TGTGCCTGGAGTGTACGTTGGGACACGAATCAGCCCCAGCATTTT.

Details on this clone: At one end the junction does not follow the germline gene, possibly because of a read error. V and J are TRBV7-9 and TRBJ1-6, with D uncertain. Germline V gene data show CDR1 as SEHNR and CDR2 as FQNEAQ (reference sequence). This CDR3 region has 13 residues. The DNA of the CDR3 is TGTGCCAGCAGCGGAAGAGATAAATCACCCCTCCACTTT. It codes for CASSGRDKSPLHF.

This clone was recorded a few times. The chain uses TRBV28 and TRBJ2-3; 8 bases are shared with TRBD1. Germline V gene sequence: CDR1 MDHEN, CDR2 SYDVKM. The V and J ends lost 4 bases and 0 bases, in that order; junction bases with no gene match: 3. There are 15 residues in the CDR3. Here the CDR3 reads CASSSGQDSTDTQYF. The CDR3 nucleotides are TGTGCCAGCAGTTCGGGACAGGATAGCACAGATACGCAGTATTTT.

This clone was observed a handful of times. V usage is TRBV15 and J usage is TRBJ2-3; D ambiguous. Trimming took off 0 bases at V and 4 bases at J, with 2 bases between the two ends. Looked up from germline, CDR1 is LNHNV and CDR2 is YYDKDF (reference sequence). The CDR3 is made up of 12 amino acids. The CDR3 DNA reads as TGTGCCACCAGCAGAGATGCAGATACGCAGTATTTT. Its protein is CATSRDADTQYF.

In this sample, this clone turned up a few times. V gene TRBV23-1 combines with J gene TRBJ1-6; no reliable D call. TRBV23-1 is an ORF, and what it does is uncertain. The germline V and J ends were trimmed by 3 bases and 9 bases, with 12 bases remaining between them. The CDR3 covers 14 residues. CDR3: CASSHGRLASPLHF. CDR3 sequence (DNA): TGCGCCAGCAGTCACGGGAGGTTGGCTTCACCCCTCCACTTT.

This clone has only a few counts. This rearrangement joins TRBV2 to TRBJ2-7; tentative D call: TRBD1 (6 bases). Germline CDR1 SNHLY, CDR2 FYNNEI. The CDR3 has 12 amino acids. The V end lost 6 bases, the J end lost 6 bases, and 12 bases lay between the germline ends. The CDR3 nucleotides read TGTGCCAGCAGACCGGCAGGGGTCGAGCAGTACGTC. It translates to CASRPAGVEQYV.